A selection of T cell receptor beta chains follows, all from one sample in a study of OX40 agonist ivuxolimab in advanced cancers. The method was immunoSEQ multiplex PCR; TCRdb's version includes in-frame clones alone and lacks a portion of them. The sample includes some 51,000 clones, around 87% seen only once; the top ten take roughly an eighth. This material consisted of CD4+ or CD8+ T cells sorted from blood, taken in a trial of the OX40 agonist ivuxolimab. These receptors originate from an adult with an advanced solid tumor such as melanoma, head and neck, liver or kidney cancer. The CDR3 runs from the conserved cysteine through the conserved F or W. The D gene is left open where the match is weak. Part of the rows lack a size; the others show once, few, many or a class for expanded clones.

v_gene	j_gene	abundance	len	d_gene	CDR3nt	CDR3aa
TRBV5-1	TRBJ2-7	-	15	-	TGCGCCAGCAGCTTGGCCTCAGGAATCCCCTACGAGCAGTACTTC	CASSLASGIPYEQYF
TRBV2	TRBJ2-7	once	11	-	TGTGCCAGCAGTCCCTACTACGAGCAGTACTTC	CASSPYYEQYF
TRBV6-6	TRBJ2-5	few	14	TRBD1	TGTGCCAGCAGTCTAGGGACAGCACAAGAGACCCAGTACTTC	CASSLGTAQETQYF
TRBV6-5	TRBJ2-7	-	13	-	TGTGCCAGCAGTTACGCATACTCCTACGAGCAGTACTTC	CASSYAYSYEQYF
TRBV25-1	TRBJ2-3	once	15	TRBD2	TGTGCCAGCAGTGGGGGACTAGCGATCACAGATACGCAGTATTTT	CASSGGLAITDTQYF
TRBV7-8	TRBJ2-3	-	13	-	TGTGCCAGCAGCGGTGTCCCCACAGATACGCAGTATTTT	CASSGVPTDTQYF
TRBV5-4	TRBJ2-1	-	14	TRBD2	TGTGCCAGCAGATTGGGGGGGGCCTACAATGAGCAGTTCTTC	CASRLGGAYNEQFF
TRBV2	TRBJ2-3	few	15	-	TGTGCCAGCAGGCGGACAGTTGGGGGCACAGATACGCAGTATTTT	CASRRTVGGTDTQYF
TRBV11-2	TRBJ2-7	-	14	-	TGTGCCAGCAGCTTAGGGGGGACGGCTCTCGAGCAGTACTTC	CASSLGGTALEQYF
TRBV5-8	TRBJ2-2	-	15	-	TGTGCCAGCAGCTCGAACAGGGTTCCCGCCGGGGAGCTGTTTTTT	CASSSNRVPAGELFF
TRBV6-6	TRBJ2-1	-	13	-	TGTGCCAGCAGGGGGGACGCCCACAATGAGCAGTTCTTC	CASRGDAHNEQFF
TRBV19	TRBJ2-2	-	16	TRBD2	TGTGCCAGTAGTATAAGACTAGCGGGAGACACCGGGGAGCTGTTTTTT	CASSIRLAGDTGELFF
TRBV4-1	TRBJ2-1	-	15	-	TGCGCCAGCAGCCAAGAGGGGGATTCCTACAATGAGCAGTTCTTC	CASSQEGDSYNEQFF
TRBV28	TRBJ2-1	once	15	TRBD1	TGTGCCAGCAGCTCCCCGGGACAGGGTGACAATGAGCAGTTCTTC	CASSSPGQGDNEQFF
TRBV13	TRBJ2-5	once	15	TRBD1	TGTGCCAGCAGCTTACTAACAGGGGTGCGAGAGACCCAGTACTTC	CASSLLTGVRETQYF
TRBV7-9	TRBJ2-1	-	15	-	TGTGCCAGCAGCTTATTCGCGGGTTCCTACAATGAGCAGTTCTTC	CASSLFAGSYNEQFF
TRBV5-8	TRBJ1-1	few	13	-	TGTGCCAGCAGCCCGCGGGGTTGGATTGAAGCTTTCTTT	CASSPRGWIEAFF
TRBV4-2	TRBJ2-1	-	19	-	TGTGCCAGCAGCCAAGAAGACTGGAGGACAACCGGACCTTACAATGAGCAGTTCTTC	CASSQEDWRTTGPYNEQFF
TRBV7-3	TRBJ2-1	-	14	-	TGTGCCAGCAGCCCGAGTGGAAGTTACAATGAGCAGTTCTTC	CASSPSGSYNEQFF
TRBV19	TRBJ1-5	few	14	-	TGTGCCAGTAGAGTGACAGGACTCAATCAGCCCCAGCATTTT	CASRVTGLNQPQHF
TRBV9	TRBJ2-1	-	13	-	TGTGCCAGCAGCGTATGGGCGTACAATGAGCAGTTCTTC	CASSVWAYNEQFF
TRBV5-1	TRBJ1-1	-	15	-	TGCGCCAGCAGCTTCGGGGGAACCATGAACACTGAAGCTTTCTTT	CASSFGGTMNTEAFF
TRBV15	TRBJ1-1	once	15	-	TGTGCCACCAGCAGACTCAGGACGGCGAACACTGAAGCTTTCTTT	CATSRLRTANTEAFF